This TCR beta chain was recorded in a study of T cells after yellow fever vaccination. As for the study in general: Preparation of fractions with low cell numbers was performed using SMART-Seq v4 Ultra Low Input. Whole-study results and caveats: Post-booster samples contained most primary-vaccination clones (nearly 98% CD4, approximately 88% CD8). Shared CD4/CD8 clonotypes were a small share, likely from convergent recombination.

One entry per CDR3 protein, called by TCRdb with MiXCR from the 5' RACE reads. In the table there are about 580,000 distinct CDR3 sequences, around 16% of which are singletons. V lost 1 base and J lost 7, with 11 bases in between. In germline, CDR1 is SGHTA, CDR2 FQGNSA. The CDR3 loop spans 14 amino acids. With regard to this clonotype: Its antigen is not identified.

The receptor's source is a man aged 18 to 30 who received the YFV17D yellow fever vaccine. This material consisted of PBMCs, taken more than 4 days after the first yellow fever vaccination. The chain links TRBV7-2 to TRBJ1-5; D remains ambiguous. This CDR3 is CASSLGSGFQPQHF. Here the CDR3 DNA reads TGTGCCAGCAGCTTAGGTTCGGGATTCCAGCCCCAGCATTTT. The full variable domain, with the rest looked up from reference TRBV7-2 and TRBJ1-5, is GAGVSQSPSNKVTEKGKDVELRCDPISGHTALYWYRQSLGQGLEFLIYFQGNSAPDKSGLPSDRFSAERTGGSVSTLTIQRTQQEDSAVYLCASSLGSGFQPQHFGDGTRLSIL.